These 31 T cell receptor beta chains were sequenced from one sample in a study of identical twins. Via MiXCR, TCRdb re-called the 5' RACE reads, giving one row per CDR3 protein. The sample has around 510,000 distinct CDR3 sequences, over 11% seen once. These data also formed part of another study, on yellow fever vaccine responses in identical twins.

The sequencing sample was made of CD4+ T cells sorted from blood. These receptors came from a young woman in good health.

The chain combines TRBV11-2 with TRBJ2-5; 13 nucleotides line up with TRBD2. The CDR3 spans 16 residues. Unmatched junction bases numbered 1, after V lost 3 bases and J lost 0 bases. CDR1 is SGHAT and CDR2 is FQNNGV in the germline V gene. The CDR3 region has the DNA TGTGCCAGCAGCTTGGGACTAGCGGGGCACCAAGAGACCCAGTACTTC. Translating gives CASSLGLAGHQETQYF.

This clonotype was detected only a few times. The V call is TRBV10-3, the J call TRBJ2-7; TRBD2 matches at 8 bases. The germline CDR1 and CDR2 sequences are ENHRY and SYGVKD. CDR3 length: 17 residues. The V gene end was trimmed by 3 bases and the J gene end by 1 base; junction bases not matched to a gene: 11. This chain's CDR3 is CAISESRPGTSSYEQYF. CDR3 DNA sequence: TGTGCCATCAGTGAAAGCAGACCGGGGACTAGTTCCTACGAGCAGTACTTC.

This rearrangement joins TRBV7-2 to TRBJ1-2, with D perhaps matching TRBD1 (6 bases). The V gene's germline CDR1 is SGHTA and CDR2 FQGNSA. Trimming stripped 4 bases from V and 7 bases from J, with 16 bases between. CDR3 size: 14 residues. Written as DNA, the CDR3 is TGTGCCAGCAGCTCCCCAGGGGTATCGGGTGGCTACACCTTC. It translates to CASSSPGVSGGYTF.

The sample holds many counts of this clonotype. The rearrangement joins TRBV7-6 to TRBJ2-5; 11 bases align to TRBD1. Germline values: CDR1 SGHVS, CDR2 FNYEAQ. The CDR3 covers 15 residues. Trimming removed 5 bases from V and 5 bases from J; junction bases left unmatched: 7. The CDR3 DNA reads TGTGCCAGCAGCAAGGACAGGGGGCTTTTGGAGACCCAGTACTTC. It yields the protein CASSKDRGLLETQYF. The full variable domain, with the rest looked up from reference TRBV7-6 and TRBJ2-5, is GAGVSQSPRYKVTKRGQDVALRCDPISGHVSLYWYRQALGQGPEFLTYFNYEAQQDKSGLPNDRFSAERPEGSISTLTIQRTEQRDSAMYRCASSKDRGLLETQYFGPGTRLLVL.

This clonotype has more than one count but fewer than ten. The CDR3 sequence: CASSLPGANTEAFF. For the CDR3, the DNA is TGCGCCAGCAGCCTGCCCGGGGCTAACACTGAAGCTTTCTTT. The chain joins TRBV5-1 to TRBJ1-1, with D tentatively TRBD1 (5 bases). Germline CDR1 SGHRS, CDR2 YFSETQ. The CDR3 covers 14 residues. Trimming removed 4 bases at V and 2 bases at J, with 12 bases between.

The V and J genes are TRBV3-1 and TRBJ1-1, with D hard to call. V lost 0 bases to trimming and J lost 9 bases, with 8 bases between them. The CDR3 runs 12 residues. CDR1 LGHDT and CDR2 YNNKEL come from the germline V gene (reference sequence). The CDR3 sequence is CASSQDQRKAFF. As DNA, the CDR3 is TGTGCCAGCAGCCAAGATCAAAGGAAAGCTTTCTTT.

This clonotype has just a few counts. This chain links TRBV5-1 with TRBJ2-3; the match to TRBD2 covers 11 bases. CDR3 size: 16 residues. The V and J ends lost 3 bases and 2 bases, in that order; junction bases with no gene match: 5. Germline CDR1 reads SGHRS; CDR2 reads YFSETQ. This CDR3 reads CASSYGTSGNTDTQYF. The CDR3 DNA reads TGCGCCAGCAGCTACGGGACTAGCGGAAACACAGATACGCAGTATTTT.

This clonotype came up many times. The chain combines TRBV7-2 with TRBJ1-1, with a tentative D call TRBD1 (6 bases). This CDR3 comprises 14 residues. Looked up from germline, CDR1 is SGHTA and CDR2 is FQGNSA. The V end lost 1 base, the J end lost 7 bases, and 13 bases lay between the germline ends. The CDR3 nucleotides read TGTGCCAGCAGCTTAGTCGGCAGGGGCGGTGAAGCTTTCTTT. Translating it yields CASSLVGRGGEAFF. Full variable domain (outside the CDR3, taken from reference TRBV7-2 and TRBJ1-1): GAGVSQSPSNKVTEKGKDVELRCDPISGHTALYWYRQSLGQGLEFLIYFQGNSAPDKSGLPSDRFSAERTGGSVSTLTIQRTQQEDSAVYLCASSLVGRGGEAFFGQGTRLTVV.

This clonotype occurred a few times. The chain has TRBV5-1 and TRBJ1-2, with 9 bases that match TRBD1. The CDR3 has 15 residues. The germline V gene encodes CDR1 SGHRS and CDR2 YFSETQ. V was clipped by 4 bases and J by 6 bases; unmatched bases: 10. The CDR3 coding sequence is TGCGCCAGCAGCCCCGCGTCGGGACAGGGACATGGCTACACCTTC. Encoded protein: CASSPASGQGHGYTF.

V is TRBV6-4 and J is TRBJ2-3, with 9 nucleotides matching TRBD2. CDR1 is MRHNA, CDR2 SNTAGT, per germline. This CDR3 contains 19 residues. V was pared by 5 bases and J by 4 bases, with 19 bases of the junction left unmatched. DNA for the CDR3: TGTGCCAGCAGTCGACCTCTTCTGGCGGGGGGGCCTATGTCAGATACGCAGTATTTT. The encoded protein is CASSRPLLAGGPMSDTQYF.

This clonotype was recorded at least ten times. V is TRBV20-1 and J is TRBJ2-7; 8 bases align to TRBD1. The ends lost 2 bases at V and 3 bases at J; junction bases unmatched: 9. In germline, CDR1 is DFQATT, CDR2 SNEGSKA (reference sequence). The CDR3 is 15 amino acids. CDR3 amino acids: CSARPIGQGNYEQYF. DNA of the CDR3: TGCAGTGCTAGACCCATTGGACAGGGCAACTACGAGCAGTACTTC.

The chain recombines TRBV2 with TRBJ1-5, with 7 bases fitting TRBD1. Trimming at V came to 8 bases and at J to 7 bases, leaving 11 bases not matched to a gene. The length of the CDR3 is 14 residues. CDR1 SNHLY and CDR2 FYNNEI come from the germline V gene. CDR3 sequence: CASGRQGAGQPQHF. Written as DNA, the CDR3 is TGTGCCAGCGGGCGACAGGGCGCGGGCCAGCCCCAGCATTTT.

V is TRBV3-1 and J is TRBJ1-1; D not certain. This CDR3 region has 13 residues. Trimming cost V 2 bases and J 1 base, with 5 bases left between them. The germline V gene encodes CDR1 LGHDT and CDR2 YNNKEL (reference sequence). This CDR3 reads CASSQYTNTEAFF. In DNA, the CDR3 is TGTGCCAGCAGCCAATACACGAACACTGAAGCTTTCTTT.

This clonotype was recorded a few times. The CDR3 protein is CASSRFSRSYNEQFF. The CDR3 region has the DNA TGCGCCAGCAGCCGATTTAGTAGATCCTACAATGAGCAGTTCTTC. The chain employs TRBV4-3 and TRBJ2-1; no reliable D call. Between the trimmed V and J ends, which lost 4 bases and 1 base, there was a span of 11 bases. In germline, CDR1 is LGHNA, CDR2 YSLEER. This CDR3 comprises 15 residues.

V and J are TRBV7-2 and TRBJ2-4; 7 bases are a match to TRBD1. After removal of 5 bases from V and 7 bases from J, the junction contained 8 bases not matched to a gene. This CDR3 is 14 amino acids long. Looked up from germline, CDR1 is SGHTA and CDR2 is FQGNSA. The CDR3 loop is CASSQGVPPNIQYF. In nucleotides, the CDR3 is TGTGCCAGCAGCCAGGGGGTACCCCCCAACATTCAGTACTTC.

This clonotype was found a few times. This chain connects TRBV4-2 to TRBJ2-7, with D tentatively TRBD2 (6 bases). V lost 4 bases to trimming and J lost 10 bases, with 17 bases between them. CDR1 and CDR2 (germline): LGHNA, YNFKEQ. The CDR3 runs to 13 residues. The CDR3 sequence is CASSPGENVRQYF. CDR3 coding DNA: TGTGCCAGCAGCCCGGGGGAGAATGTCCGCCAGTACTTC.

The chain has TRBV7-9 and TRBJ2-1; 10 bases fit TRBD2. The CDR3 runs 15 residues. Germline CDR1 is SEHNR and CDR2 is FQNEAQ (reference sequence). V gave up 5 bases and J gave up 9 bases; unmatched junction bases: 10. CDR3 loop: CASSPGLALVGEQFF. The CDR3 DNA reads as TGTGCCAGCAGCCCGGGACTAGCGTTGGTCGGTGAGCAGTTCTTC.

This clonotype has more than one count but fewer than ten. This rearrangement joins TRBV10-3 to TRBJ2-3; TRBD1 aligns across 9 bases. This CDR3 comprises 14 residues. Losses at the gene ends were 10 bases for V and 1 base for J; bases not matched to a gene: 6. Germline V gene lookup returns CDR1 ENHRY and CDR2 SYGVKD. Written as DNA, the CDR3 is TGTGCCAGCCTACAGGGGGCGGGCACAGATACGCAGTATTTT. This sequence encodes CASLQGAGTDTQYF.

This clonotype was observed at least ten times. V gene TRBV11-2 combines with J gene TRBJ2-3, with 9 bases that match TRBD2. The CDR3 is made up of 14 amino acids. Unmatched junction bases numbered 8, after V lost 7 bases and J lost 6 bases. Germline CDR1 reads SGHAT; CDR2 reads FQNNGV. The CDR3 nucleotides read TGTGCCAGCACCCTAGCGGGGCCCCATGATACGCAGTATTTT. Its protein is CASTLAGPHDTQYF.

The chain links TRBV21-1 to TRBJ2-5. TRBV21-1 is designated a pseudogene. The CDR3 totals 17 residues. As DNA, the CDR3 is TGTGCCAGCAGCAAAGAGGGTTGGCAGCATCGGGAAGAGACCCAGTACTTC. This sequence encodes CASSKEGWQHREETQYF.

This clonotype was seen many times. This sequence joins TRBV29-1 and TRBJ2-5; D could derive from TRBD1 or TRBD2 (6 bases each). Germline CDR1 is SQVTM and CDR2 is ANQGSEA. The V gene lost 6 bases and the J gene lost 5 bases, with 19 bases spanning the gap. The CDR3 loop spans 14 amino acids. This chain's CDR3 is CSVLPGGRGETQYF. In DNA, the CDR3 is TGCAGCGTCCTCCCTGGGGGGCGCGGGGAGACCCAGTACTTC.

This clonotype was counted at least ten times. The chain couples TRBV12-3 or TRBV12-4 to TRBJ2-7; unclear D gene. Trimming removed 6 bases at V and 3 bases at J, with 18 bases between. The CDR3 covers 15 residues. The chain's CDR3 is CASRRAASFDYEQYF. CDR3 nucleotides: TGTGCCAGCAGAAGGGCCGCTAGTTTTGACTACGAGCAGTACTTC.

This clonotype has a count of ten or more. The chain couples TRBV30 to TRBJ2-2, with TRBD1 identical over 7 bases. CDR1 and CDR2 from the germline V gene are GTSNPN and SVGIG (reference sequence). V trimming: 1 base; J trimming: 4 bases; junction bases outside the gene matches: 6. This CDR3 has 15 residues. This CDR3 is CAWSGSGQITGELFF. The CDR3 nucleotides read TGTGCCTGGAGTGGGTCGGGACAGATCACCGGGGAGCTGTTTTTT.

This clonotype was counted at least ten times. The V call is TRBV7-2, the J call TRBJ2-5, with D possibly TRBD2 on 7 matching bases. The CDR3 totals 14 residues. Looked up from germline, CDR1 is SGHTA and CDR2 is FQGNSA. V was clipped by 0 bases and J by 5 bases, with 10 bases between them. The CDR3 is CASSLAGGRETQYF. The CDR3 region has the DNA TGTGCCAGCAGCTTAGCGGGGGGGCGGGAGACCCAGTACTTC.

In its sample, this clonotype was seen a few times. CDR3 sequence (DNA): TGTGCCAGCAGCTTTAGTCGTTCCATTAATGAGCAGTTCTTC. This translates into CASSFSRSINEQFF. The chain has TRBV11-2 and TRBJ2-1; the D is unclear. Germline loops: CDR1 SGHAT, CDR2 FQNNGV. There are 14 residues in the CDR3. The germline V and J ends were trimmed by 3 bases and 7 bases, with 13 bases remaining between them.

The chain joins TRBV4-3 to TRBJ2-1; a possible D gene is TRBD2 (5 bases). The V and J ends lost 0 bases and 0 bases respectively, with 12 bases between them. This CDR3 comprises 17 residues. Per the germline V gene, CDR1 is LGHNA and CDR2 is YSLEER. The CDR3 spells CASSQDLLRDSYNEQFF. The CDR3 DNA reads TGCGCCAGCAGCCAAGATTTGTTACGGGACTCCTACAATGAGCAGTTCTTC.

Only a few counts were recorded for this clonotype. The CDR3 loop reads CASSLAAKYNEQFF. DNA of the CDR3: TGTGCCAGCAGTTTAGCAGCGAAATACAATGAGCAGTTCTTC. The chain employs TRBV28 and TRBJ2-1; no clear D. The CDR3 covers 14 residues. The V end was cut by 2 bases, the J end by 4 bases, with 9 bases between. Germline V gene lookup returns CDR1 MDHEN and CDR2 SYDVKM.

This clonotype was picked up a small number of times. The CDR3 loop reads CASSLDHQRRATDTQYF. The CDR3 bases are TGTGCCAGCAGCTTAGACCACCAGCGGAGGGCCACAGATACGCAGTATTTT. The rearrangement joins TRBV11-2 to TRBJ2-3, with D perhaps matching TRBD2 (6 bases). Between the trimmed V and J ends, which lost 0 bases and 2 bases, there was a span of 15 bases. Looked up from germline, CDR1 is SGHAT and CDR2 is FQNNGV. The CDR3 has 17 residues.

This clonotype turned up a few times. This sequence joins TRBV27 and TRBJ2-5; 7 nucleotides match TRBD1. Germline CDR1 and CDR2: MNHEY and SMNVEV (reference sequence). The length of the CDR3 is 17 residues. Losses at the gene ends were 2 bases for V and 3 bases for J; bases not matched to a gene: 12. The CDR3 loop reads CASSLTGAARLKETQYF. In DNA form, the CDR3 reads TGTGCCAGCAGTTTAACAGGGGCCGCTCGGCTGAAAGAGACCCAGTACTTC.

This clonotype was counted at least ten times. This chain links TRBV5-1 with TRBJ2-1; D gene ambiguous. Germline V gene sequence: CDR1 SGHRS, CDR2 YFSETQ. This CDR3 region has 16 residues. V dropped 0 bases and J dropped 0 bases, with 10 bases sitting between them. CDR3 region: CASSLAADISYNEQFF. CDR3 nucleotides: TGCGCCAGCAGCTTGGCGGCAGATATCTCCTACAATGAGCAGTTCTTC.

In its sample, this clonotype was seen a few times. In DNA form, the CDR3 reads TGTGCCAGCAGCAAAGACAACAGGGTTCTTCGGGAGCAGTACTTC. This sequence encodes CASSKDNRVLREQYF. The V and J genes are TRBV21-1 and TRBJ2-7; the table's D gene call, TRBD1, was not cross checked with the DNA. TRBV21-1 is termed a pseudogene. The CDR3 loop spans 15 amino acids.